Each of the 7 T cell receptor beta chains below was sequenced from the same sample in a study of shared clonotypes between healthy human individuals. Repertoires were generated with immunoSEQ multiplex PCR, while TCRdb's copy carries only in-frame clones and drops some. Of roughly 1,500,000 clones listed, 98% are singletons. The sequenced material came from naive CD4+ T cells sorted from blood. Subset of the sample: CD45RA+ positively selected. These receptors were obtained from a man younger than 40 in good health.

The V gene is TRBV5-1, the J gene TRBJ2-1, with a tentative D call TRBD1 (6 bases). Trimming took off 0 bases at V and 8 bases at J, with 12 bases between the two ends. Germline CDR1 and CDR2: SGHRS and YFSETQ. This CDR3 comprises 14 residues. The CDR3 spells CASSLARGWDEQFF. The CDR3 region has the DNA TGCGCCAGCAGCTTGGCCAGGGGCTGGGATGAGCAGTTCTTC.

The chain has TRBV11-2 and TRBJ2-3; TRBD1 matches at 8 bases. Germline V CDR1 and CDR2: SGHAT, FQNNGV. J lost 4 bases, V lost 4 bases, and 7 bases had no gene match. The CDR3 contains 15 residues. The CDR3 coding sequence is TGTGCCAGCAGCTCGGGACAGGTTGATCCAGATACGCAGTATTTT. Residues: CASSSGQVDPDTQYF.

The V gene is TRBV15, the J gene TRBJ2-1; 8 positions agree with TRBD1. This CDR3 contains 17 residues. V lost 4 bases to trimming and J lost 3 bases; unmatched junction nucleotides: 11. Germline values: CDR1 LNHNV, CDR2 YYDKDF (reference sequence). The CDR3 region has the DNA TGTGCCACCAGCATAGGCAGGGGGCGCGTCTTCTACAATGAGCAGTTCTTC. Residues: CATSIGRGRVFYNEQFF.

The CDR3 sequence: CASSPGLAGGLRNEQFF. The CDR3 region has the DNA TGTGCCAGCAGCCCGGGACTAGCGGGAGGGTTACGTAATGAGCAGTTCTTC. The chain is built from TRBV11-2 and TRBJ2-1; 16 bases agree with TRBD2. With 5 bases clipped from V and 7 bases from J, the junction kept 8 bases outside the gene matches. Germline V lookup: CDR1 SGHAT, CDR2 FQNNGV. The length of the CDR3 is 17 residues.

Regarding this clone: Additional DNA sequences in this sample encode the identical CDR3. The CDR3 coding sequence is TGCGCCAGCAGCTTCGGGGGGAGCTCCTACGAGCAGTACTTC. Translated: CASSFGGSSYEQYF. The chain couples TRBV5-1 to TRBJ2-7, with 7 positions matching TRBD2. V dropped 2 bases and J dropped 0; count of bases not matched to a gene: 2. This CDR3 spans 14 amino acids. Germline CDR1 is SGHRS and CDR2 is YFSETQ.

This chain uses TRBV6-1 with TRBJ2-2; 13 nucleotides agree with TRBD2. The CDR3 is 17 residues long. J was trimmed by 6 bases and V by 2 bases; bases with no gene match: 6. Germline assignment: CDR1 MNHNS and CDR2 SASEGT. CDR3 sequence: CASSERTSGRLPGELFF. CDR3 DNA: TGTGCCAGCAGTGAAAGGACTAGCGGGAGACTTCCCGGGGAGCTGTTTTTT.

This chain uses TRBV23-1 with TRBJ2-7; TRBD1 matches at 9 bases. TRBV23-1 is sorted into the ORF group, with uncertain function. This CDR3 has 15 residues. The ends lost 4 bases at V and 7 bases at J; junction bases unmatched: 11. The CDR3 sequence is CASSPDRGCSWEQYF. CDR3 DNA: TGCGCCAGCAGTCCTGACAGGGGGTGTTCTTGGGAGCAGTACTTC.